The present T cell receptor beta chain was sequenced within a study of blood T cell repertoires in COVID-19. Study information: PBMCs, B-cell-depleted T cells, or T cells were the source of the cDNA or gDNA that made up the material.

How the authors handled the data: From reference gene primer amplification, estimates of nucleated cell counts were derived. Measured with immunoSEQ multiplex PCR; TCRdb has only the in-frame clones, and not every one. V, J and clone size are those of that table, while D and trimming were read from the DNA. The repertoire holds approximately 240,000 clones, with roughly three quarters as singletons. The germline V and J ends were trimmed by 5 bases and 0 bases, with 14 bases remaining between them. CDR3 length: 17 residues. The germline gives CDR1 LNHDA, CDR2 SQIVND (reference sequence). Sequencing input: peripheral blood. The receptor was derived from a woman aged 40 to 50 with active or convalescent COVID-19. This chain connects TRBV19 to TRBJ1-6; no reliable D call. CDR3 in DNA: TGTGCCAGTAGTCCCTCCGGCGGGAGCTCCTATAATTCACCCCTCCACTTT. This gives the protein CASSPSGGSSYNSPLHF. Drawing the rest from reference TRBV19 and TRBJ1-6, the complete variable domain is DGGITQSPKYLFRKEGQNVTLSCEQNLNHDAMYWYRQDPGQGLRLIYYSQIVNDFQKGDIAEGYSVSREKKESFPLTVTSAQKNPTAFYLCASSPSGGSSYNSPLHFGNGTRLTVT.